Presented here are 26 T cell receptor beta chains from one specimen sequenced in a study of cytomegalovirus exposure and HLA in healthy donors. A multiplex PCR was run with 60 Vbeta primers and 13 Jbeta primers. Some clones are missing from TCRdb's copy, which holds only in-frame ones; the method was immunoSEQ multiplex PCR. The sample has 160,000 or so clones; roughly 84% are singletons. Sequenced sample: PBMCs. The receptors were gathered from a woman aged 18-35 years in good health and CMV-seronegative.

The genes are TRBV10-3 and TRBJ1-1; D remains unclear. The V end lost 3 bases, the J end lost 4 bases, and 12 bases lay between the germline ends. The CDR3 is 14 residues long. Germline CDR1 ENHRY, CDR2 SYGVKD. CDR3 DNA: TGTGCCATCAGTGATTTAAGCGGACGCACTGAAGCTTTCTTT. It is translated as CAISDLSGRTEAFF.

The chain links TRBV19 to TRBJ2-2; 8 bases match TRBD1. In germline, CDR1 is LNHDA, CDR2 SQIVND (reference sequence). This CDR3 region has 14 residues. V dropped 4 bases and J dropped 3; count of bases not matched to a gene: 1. CDR3 bases: TGTGCCAGTAGTAAGGACAGGGACACCGGGGAGCTGTTTTTT. This sequence encodes CASSKDRDTGELFF. The full variable domain, completed using reference TRBV19 and TRBJ2-2, is DGGITQSPKYLFRKEGQNVTLSCEQNLNHDAMYWYRQDPGQGLRLIYYSQIVNDFQKGDIAEGYSVSREKKESFPLTVTSAQKNPTAFYLCASSKDRDTGELFFGEGSRLTVL.

The chain has TRBV11-2 and TRBJ1-4, with 7 bases that match TRBD1. This CDR3 region has 16 residues. Trimming at V came to 3 bases and at J to 7 bases, leaving 11 bases not matched to a gene. Germline loops: CDR1 SGHAT, CDR2 FQNNGV. The CDR3 protein is CASSFGHTGAGEKLFF. DNA for the CDR3: TGTGCCAGCAGCTTTGGGCATACAGGGGCGGGTGAAAAACTGTTTTTT.

Concerning this clone: The same CDR3 is also encoded by other DNA sequences in this sample. V usage is TRBV18 and J usage is TRBJ2-5, with D maybe TRBD1 (5 bases). From germline, CDR1 is KGHSH and CDR2 LQKENI. V gave up 4 bases and J gave up 5 bases, with 11 bases separating them. This CDR3 is built from 13 residues. DNA for the CDR3: TGTGCCAGCTCACGGGGCGTTATGGAGACCCAGTACTTC. This translates into CASSRGVMETQYF.

J is TRBJ1-3 and V is TRBV11-3; D uncertain. Trimming took off 1 base at V and 0 bases at J, with 4 bases between the two ends. Germline loops: CDR1 SGHNT, CDR2 YENEEA. The CDR3 totals 14 residues. CDR3 amino acids: CASSLALSGNTIYF. CDR3 nucleotide sequence: TGTGCCAGCAGCTTAGCCCTCTCTGGAAACACCATATATTTT.

The J gene is TRBJ2-1, the V gene TRBV5-8; TRBD1 matches 9 bases. The CDR3 has 15 amino acids. J was trimmed by 4 bases and V by 0 bases; bases with no gene match: 2. Germline CDR1 reads SGHTS; CDR2 reads YDEGEE. The CDR3 loop is CASSLGGQGYNEQFF. CDR3 coding DNA: TGTGCCAGCAGCTTGGGGGGACAGGGTTACAATGAGCAGTTCTTC.

V and J are TRBV1 and TRBJ1-1; the D call in the table, TRBD1, was not verified against the DNA. TRBV1 is a pseudogene segment. The CDR3 length is 15 residues. Written as DNA, the CDR3 is TGCACCAGCAGCCAAGATTCACAACTGAACACTGAAGCTTTCTTT. Protein: CTSSQDSQLNTEAFF.

The rearrangement joins TRBV9 to TRBJ1-3, with D tentatively TRBD1 (6 bases). V lost 3 bases and J lost 4, with 17 bases in between. This CDR3 contains 16 residues. Germline V gene lookup returns CDR1 SGDLS and CDR2 YYNGEE. The CDR3 DNA is TGTGCCAGCAGCGCCCCGAGGGGGACGGCGGGAAACACCATATATTTT. It specifies CASSAPRGTAGNTIYF.

The rearrangement links TRBV27 to TRBJ1-1; perhaps TRBD1 as D (5 bases). V lost 6 bases, J lost 0 bases, and 11 bases lay in between. Per germline, CDR1 MNHEY and CDR2 SMNVEV (reference sequence). The CDR3 has 14 residues. The CDR3 reads CASRVQALNTEAFF. The CDR3 DNA reads as TGTGCCAGCAGAGTACAGGCGCTGAACACTGAAGCTTTCTTT.

V gene TRBV7-8 combines with J gene TRBJ2-7; 9 positions agree with TRBD1. The V segment lost 5 bases and the J segment 6 bases; nucleotides outside the gene matches: 17. Germline loops: CDR1 SGHVS, CDR2 FQNEAQ. The CDR3 spans 17 residues. The CDR3 DNA sequence: TGTGCCAGCAGCCCGCCCGCCGGGCGGGACAGGGCGTCCGAGCAGTACTTC. Translation: CASSPPAGRDRASEQYF.

V and J are TRBV30 and TRBJ1-2, with TRBD1 matching 8 bases. CDR1 GTSNPN and CDR2 SVGIG come from the germline V gene (reference sequence). The CDR3 has 15 residues. The V and J ends lost 0 bases and 4 bases, in that order; junction bases with no gene match: 7. CDR3: CAWSVSGGMSYGYTF. The CDR3 DNA is TGTGCCTGGAGTGTATCAGGGGGCATGAGCTATGGCTACACCTTC.

The rearrangement uses TRBV5-1 and TRBJ2-1, with 12 bases identical to TRBD2. V shed 3 bases and J 7 bases; nucleotides not matched to a gene: 8. This CDR3 has 16 residues. Germline lookup yields CDR1 SGHRS and CDR2 YFSETQ. CDR3 in DNA: TGCGCCAGCAGCTGGACTAGCGGGGCGGGGTCTAATGAGCAGTTCTTC. Its translation: CASSWTSGAGSNEQFF.

The chain couples TRBV5-1 to TRBJ2-2; D uncertain. V was clipped by 0 bases and J by 4 bases, with 13 bases between them. The germline CDR1 and CDR2 sequences are SGHRS and YFSETQ. The CDR3 has 16 residues. CDR3 DNA: TGCGCCAGCAGCTTGGCTGCAGCCCGCGGCACCGGGGAGCTGTTTTTT. It is translated as CASSLAAARGTGELFF.

This clone appeared a few times. V usage is TRBV4-1 and J usage is TRBJ1-2, with 12 bases lining up with TRBD1. V trimming: 3 bases; J trimming: 3 bases; junction bases outside the gene matches: 14. Germline V gene lookup returns CDR1 MGHRA and CDR2 YSYEKL. This CDR3 contains 19 residues. This chain's CDR3 is CASSQPRAGQGAKDYGYTF. CDR3 bases: TGCGCCAGCAGCCAGCCTCGGGCGGGACAGGGGGCGAAGGACTATGGCTACACCTTC.

The rearrangement uses TRBV6-1 and TRBJ1-5; 11 bases line up with TRBD1. The CDR3 consists of 14 residues. From germline, CDR1 is MNHNS and CDR2 SASEGT. Trimming at V came to 9 bases and at J to 6 bases, leaving 7 bases not matched to a gene. CDR3 nucleotides: TGTGCCAGTAGTCGGACAGGGGGCTTTCAGCCCCAGCATTTT. Amino acids: CASSRTGGFQPQHF.

The rearrangement uses TRBV7-2 and TRBJ2-3, with 9 bases aligning to TRBD2. Trimming cost V 9 bases and J 2 bases; bases outside gene matches: 9. The germline V gene encodes CDR1 SGHTA and CDR2 FQGNSA. This CDR3 comprises 15 residues. The CDR3: CARRPPSGVTDTQYF. CDR3 coding DNA: TGTGCCAGAAGGCCCCCTAGCGGGGTCACAGATACGCAGTATTTT.

Regarding this clone: Other DNA sequences within the sample encode an identical CDR3. The V gene is TRBV19, the J gene TRBJ1-5; possible D gene TRBD1, 6 bases. Trimming shortened V by 1 base and J by 6 bases, and 22 bases separated the two germline ends. Germline CDR1 LNHDA, CDR2 SQIVND (reference sequence). The CDR3 loop spans 18 amino acids. In DNA form, the CDR3 reads TGTGCCAGTAGTATAGGTTTTTCCGGGGGGCAGGTTGCTCAGCCCCAGCATTTT. Protein: CASSIGFSGGQVAQPQHF. The full variable domain, its missing parts supplied by reference TRBV19 and TRBJ1-5, is DGGITQSPKYLFRKEGQNVTLSCEQNLNHDAMYWYRQDPGQGLRLIYYSQIVNDFQKGDIAEGYSVSREKKESFPLTVTSAQKNPTAFYLCASSIGFSGGQVAQPQHFGDGTRLSIL.

This chain connects TRBV27 to TRBJ1-1, with 11 bases lining up with TRBD1. The germline V gene encodes CDR1 MNHEY and CDR2 SMNVEV (reference sequence). The ends lost 6 bases at V and 5 bases at J; junction bases unmatched: 5. This CDR3 contains 14 residues. Here the CDR3 reads CASSPRDRGTEAFF. The CDR3 DNA is TGTGCCAGCAGCCCCCGGGACAGGGGGACTGAAGCTTTCTTT.

The chain recombines TRBV19 with TRBJ1-5; 11 bases line up with TRBD1. CDR3 length: 17 amino acids. Germline lookup yields CDR1 LNHDA and CDR2 SQIVND (reference sequence). Trimming at V came to 5 bases and at J to 2 bases, leaving 8 bases not matched to a gene. This chain's CDR3 is CASSFGTGGYGNQPQHF. In nucleotides, the CDR3 is TGTGCCAGTAGTTTCGGGACAGGGGGGTATGGCAATCAGCCCCAGCATTTT.

This chain joins TRBV2 and TRBJ1-2, with D unclear. V lost 7 bases to trimming and J lost 4 bases, with 16 bases between them. Germline V gene data show CDR1 as SNHLY and CDR2 as FYNNEI. This CDR3 has 14 amino acids. CDR3 DNA: TGTGCCAGCAAGGAAAAGACGGGAATCTATGGCTACACCTTC. Translated, it gives CASKEKTGIYGYTF. Complete variable domain (other parts from reference TRBV2 and TRBJ1-2): EPEVTQTPSHQVTQMGQEVILRCVPISNHLYFYWYRQILGQKVEFLVSFYNNEISEKSEIFDDQFSVERPDGSNFTLKIRSTKLEDSAMYFCASKEKTGIYGYTFGSGTRLTVV.

This chain connects TRBV6-5 to TRBJ2-7; D perhaps matches TRBD1 (5 bases). Germline-derived CDR1 and CDR2 are MNHEY and SVGAGI. The V and J ends lost 2 bases and 6 bases respectively, with 11 bases between them. The CDR3 is 13 residues long. Written as DNA, the CDR3 is TGTGCCAGCAGTTACGAACAGGAGCGCGAGCAGTACTTC. Amino acids: CASSYEQEREQYF.

As concerns this clone: Relative to the germline gene, one junction end is altered; a read error may explain this. The rearrangement uses TRBV5-4 and TRBJ1-1; D is unresolved. CDR3 length equals 15 residues. Per the germline V gene, CDR1 is SGHNT and CDR2 is YYREEE (reference sequence). The CDR3: CASSLVLGVNTEAFF. CDR3 DNA sequence: TGTGCCAGCAGCTTGGTTCTCGGGGTGAATACTGAAGCTTTCTTT.

J is TRBJ1-5 and V is TRBV28; D is uncertain. V dropped 2 bases and J dropped 2 bases, with 4 bases sitting between them. This CDR3 is built from 13 residues. CDR1 and CDR2 (germline): MDHEN, SYDVKM. The CDR3 nucleotides read TGTGCCAGCAGTTTAACAGGCAATCAGCCCCAGCATTTT. It specifies CASSLTGNQPQHF.

This clone has just one count. The chain recombines TRBV19 with TRBJ2-2, with 9 positions matching TRBD1. After removal of 3 bases from V and 5 bases from J, the junction contained 1 base not matched to a gene. In germline, CDR1 is LNHDA, CDR2 SQIVND (reference sequence). CDR3 length equals 14 residues. The CDR3 protein is CASSMTGGTGELFF. The DNA of the CDR3 is TGTGCCAGTAGTATGACAGGGGGGACCGGGGAGCTGTTTTTT.

As concerns this clone: The junction departs from germline at one end; a sequencing error may be responsible. The chain uses TRBV7-9 and TRBJ1-2; 10 bases align to TRBD1. The CDR3 has 14 residues. CDR1 is SEHNR, CDR2 FQNEAQ, per germline (reference sequence). The CDR3 loop reads CSSSRRGTGVGYTF. The CDR3 DNA reads TGTTCCAGCAGCCGGAGGGGGACAGGGGTTGGCTACACCTTC.

The chain employs TRBV5-1 and TRBJ1-4, with TRBD1 as a possible D gene (5 bases). CDR1 and CDR2 from the germline V gene are SGHRS and YFSETQ. The CDR3 runs 15 residues. With 4 bases removed from V and 0 bases from J, the gap between germline ends came to 10 bases. CDR3 in DNA: TGCGCCAGCAGCCTCTGGGGGGCAACTAATGAAAAACTGTTTTTT. Encoded protein: CASSLWGATNEKLFF.